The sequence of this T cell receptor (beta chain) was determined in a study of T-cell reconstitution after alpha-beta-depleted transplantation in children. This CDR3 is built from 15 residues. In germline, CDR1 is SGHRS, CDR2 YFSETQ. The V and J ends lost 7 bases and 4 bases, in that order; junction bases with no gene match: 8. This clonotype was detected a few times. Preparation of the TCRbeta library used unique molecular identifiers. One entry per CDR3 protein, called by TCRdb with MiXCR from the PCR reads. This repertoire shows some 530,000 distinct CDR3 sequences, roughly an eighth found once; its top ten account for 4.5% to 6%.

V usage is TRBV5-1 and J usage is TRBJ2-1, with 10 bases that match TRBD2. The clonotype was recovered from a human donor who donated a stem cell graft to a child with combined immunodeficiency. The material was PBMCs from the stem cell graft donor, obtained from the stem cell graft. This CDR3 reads CASAASGRGYNEQFF. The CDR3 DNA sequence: TGCGCCAGCGCAGCTAGCGGGAGAGGGTACAATGAGCAGTTCTTC.